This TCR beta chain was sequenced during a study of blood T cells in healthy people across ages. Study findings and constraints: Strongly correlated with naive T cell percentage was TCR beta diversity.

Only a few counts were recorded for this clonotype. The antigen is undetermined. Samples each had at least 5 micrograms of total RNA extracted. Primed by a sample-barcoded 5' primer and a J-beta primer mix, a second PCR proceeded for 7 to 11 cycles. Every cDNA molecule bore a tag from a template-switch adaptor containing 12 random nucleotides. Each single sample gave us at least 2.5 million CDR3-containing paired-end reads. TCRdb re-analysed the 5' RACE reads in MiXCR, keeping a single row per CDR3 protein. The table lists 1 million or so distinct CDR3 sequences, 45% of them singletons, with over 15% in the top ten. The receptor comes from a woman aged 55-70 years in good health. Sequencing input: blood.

CDR3 in DNA: TGTGCCAGCAGCAAAACCCCCCCCTCCAGCATTCAGTACTTC. Translation: CASSKTPPSSIQYF. This chain joins TRBV21-1 and TRBJ2-4; the table gives TRBD1 as D, unverified against the DNA. TRBV21-1 is a documented pseudogene. This CDR3 comprises 14 residues.